The sequence of this T cell receptor (beta chain) was determined in a study of OX40 agonist ivuxolimab in advanced cancers. Findings and caveats of the study: A proportion of nonresponders additionally exhibited low normalized T-cell clonal expansion.

Only in-frame clones appear in the TCRdb table, and some are missing; sequencing was by immunoSEQ multiplex PCR. The sample holds about 72,000 clones; around 85% are singletons and the top ten take over 4%. Germline lookup yields CDR1 SGHDT and CDR2 YYEEEE. V lost 2 bases to trimming and J lost 2 bases, with 16 bases between them. The length of the CDR3 is 16 residues. Details on this clone: The antigen remains undetermined.

The material was CD4+ or CD8+ T cells sorted from blood, obtained in a trial of the OX40 agonist ivuxolimab. This receptor was identified in an adult with an advanced solid tumor such as melanoma, head and neck, liver or kidney cancer. This chain links TRBV5-6 with TRBJ2-5, with a tentative D call TRBD1 (8 bases). The CDR3 sequence: CASSFRTGRVQETQYF. CDR3 bases: TGTGCCAGCAGCTTTCGGACAGGGAGGGTTCAAGAGACCCAGTACTTC.